The clone carrying this T cell receptor (beta chain) was detected a few times. Its antigen is undetermined. The data were taken from a study of T cell repertoires in cytomegalovirus infection. About the study: The public TCR beta signatures pointed to both CMV infection and matching HLA type. Points from the study as a whole: CMV carriers with the relevant HLA were identified by cumulative public TCR beta family frequency.

MiXCR was run by TCRdb on the reads, yielding one entry per CDR3 protein. This table holds fewer than 550,000 distinct CDR3 sequences, roughly 30% found once. Trimming took 6 bases from V and 1 from J, leaving 10 bases between them. The CDR3 is made up of 13 amino acids. CDR1 and CDR2 from the germline V gene are SGHTA and FQGNSA. The chain employs TRBV7-2 and TRBJ2-7; the D gene is possibly TRBD2 (5 bases). The TCR originated in a human donor in good health (CMV status not recorded). Some clones in this sample may be carry-over from other donors' samples. Sequenced material: PBMCs. CDR3 region: CASREPGSYEQYF. The CDR3, as DNA: TGTGCCAGCAGGGAACCGGGGTCCTACGAGCAGTACTTC.